One sample yielded the 7 T cell receptor beta chains listed below, sequenced in a study of blood T cell repertoires in COVID-19. Some clones are missing from TCRdb's copy, which holds only in-frame ones; the method was immunoSEQ multiplex PCR. The table lists over 200,000 clones, about four fifths of them singletons. Sample: peripheral blood. These receptors were taken from a man aged 45 to 65 with active or convalescent COVID-19.

CDR3 bases: TGCGCCAGCAGCTTGTGGGGGGGCCAAGGCAATGAGCAGTTCTTC. This gives the protein CASSLWGGQGNEQFF. The gene calls are TRBV5-1 and TRBJ2-1; TRBD2 might be the D (7 bases). The CDR3 spans 15 residues. V was cut by 1 base and J by 6 bases, with 14 bases left in between. Germline values: CDR1 SGHRS, CDR2 YFSETQ.

The chain carries TRBV7-2 and TRBJ1-2, with TRBD1 identical over 9 bases. CDR1 is SGHTA and CDR2 is FQGNSA in the germline V gene. The V gene end was trimmed by 5 bases and the J gene end by 6 bases; junction bases not matched to a gene: 7. The CDR3 is 14 residues long. In DNA form, the CDR3 reads TGTGCCAGCAGCCACGGACAGGGGAGGGATGGCTACACCTTC. Protein product: CASSHGQGRDGYTF.

The chain uses TRBV6-6 and TRBJ1-5; D ambiguous. V was trimmed by 2 bases and J by 5 bases, leaving 4 bases between them. The CDR3 is made up of 12 amino acids. Germline V gene lookup returns CDR1 MNHNY and CDR2 SVGAGI (reference sequence). The CDR3 nucleotides are TGTGCCAGCAGTTACACGGATCAGCCCCAGCATTTT. Protein: CASSYTDQPQHF.

The genes are TRBV3-1 (or the pseudogene TRBV3-2) and TRBJ2-7, with 7 positions matching TRBD1. Per germline, CDR1 LGHDT and CDR2 YNNKEL (reference sequence). Trimming removed 4 bases from V and 0 bases from J; junction bases left unmatched: 6. The CDR3 has 15 amino acids. Here the CDR3 DNA reads TGTGCCAGCAGCCCTCGGGACAGAAACTCCTACGAGCAGTACTTC. This translates into CASSPRDRNSYEQYF.

This clone occurred a few times. The chain combines TRBV5-4 with TRBJ1-6, with D maybe TRBD1 (6 bases). V was trimmed by 2 bases and J by 9 bases, leaving 6 bases between them. Germline CDR1 is SGHNT and CDR2 is YYREEE (reference sequence). This CDR3 contains 12 residues. The CDR3 DNA sequence: TGTGCCAGCAGCTTCAGGGGTTCACCCCTCCACTTT. Its translation is CASSFRGSPLHF.

J is TRBJ1-1 and V is TRBV9; the D is unclear. Germline-derived CDR1 and CDR2 are SGDLS and YYNGEE. The V and J ends lost 3 bases and 0 bases respectively, with 9 bases between them. CDR3 size: 14 residues. Here the CDR3 DNA reads TGTGCCAGCAGCGCGAGGCAGATGAACACTGAAGCTTTCTTT. Translating gives CASSARQMNTEAFF.

The rearrangement joins TRBV6-6 to TRBJ2-7, with D perhaps matching TRBD1 (6 bases). Germline assignment: CDR1 MNHNY and CDR2 SVGAGI (reference sequence). V lost 7 bases, J lost 2 bases, and 15 bases lay in between. The CDR3 contains 14 residues. The CDR3, as DNA: TGTGCCAGCACCCACGTGGGGGCTACCTACGAGCAGTACTTC. Protein sequence: CASTHVGATYEQYF.